This is a list of T cell receptor beta chains from one sample in a study of control samples from healthy donors and cancer patients. Assay: immunoSEQ multiplex PCR; the TCRdb copy retains only in-frame clones and omits some. The sample shows 250,000 to 300,000 clones, approximately 80% of them seen only once. What was sequenced was PBMCs. All receptors come from a woman in her sixties or seventies with lung cancer. The CDR3 runs from the conserved cysteine through the conserved F or W. D genes are given only for firm matches. Where a row states a size, it is once, few, many or the class of an expanded clone; other rows omit it.

abundance | d_gene | j_gene | v_gene | CDR3aa | CDR3nt
few | NA | TRBJ2-5 | TRBV4-1 | CASSPRERETQYF | TGCGCCAGCAGCCCCCGCGAGCGAGAGACCCAGTACTTC
few | NA | TRBJ2-4 | TRBV14 | CASSQGAGAQGNIQYF | TGTGCCAGCAGCCAAGGGGCAGGGGCCCAGGGGAACATTCAGTACTTC
NA | NA | TRBJ1-1 | TRBV3-1/TRBV3-2 | CASSPFPGEAFF | TGTGCCAGCAGCCCTTTTCCGGGTGAAGCTTTCTTT
NA | NA | TRBJ1-5 | TRBV24-1 | CATSDRGGFQPQHF | TGTGCCACCAGTGACCGGGGGGGGTTTCAGCCCCAGCATTTT
NA | TRBD1 | TRBJ1-2 | TRBV5-1 | CASSGDRGPLYGYTF | TGCGCCAGCAGCGGGGACAGGGGGCCCCTCTATGGCTACACCTTC
NA | NA | TRBJ1-1 | TRBV15 | CATSREFGTRITEAFF | TGTGCCACCAGCAGAGAATTTGGTACCCGCATCACTGAAGCTTTCTTT
NA | NA | TRBJ1-1 | TRBV27 | CASSSRGGSNEAFF | TGTGCCAGCAGTTCGAGAGGGGGAAGTAATGAAGCTTTCTTT
NA | NA | TRBJ1-4 | TRBV5-1 | CASSLLGGRNEKLFF | TGCGCCAGCAGCTTATTAGGGGGGCGCAACGAAAAACTGTTTTTT
NA | TRBD2 | TRBJ2-5 | TRBV19 | CASTGRSGGAETQYF | TGTGCCAGTACCGGTCGTAGCGGGGGGGCGGAGACCCAGTACTTC
NA | TRBD1 | TRBJ2-7 | TRBV11-2 | CASSLSGTGGYEQYF | TGTGCCAGCAGCTTATCCGGGACAGGGGGCTACGAGCAGTACTTC
NA | NA | TRBJ2-7 | TRBV9 | CASSRDASYEQYF | TGTGCCAGCAGCCGGGACGCCTCCTACGAGCAGTACTTC
NA | TRBD1 | TRBJ1-2 | TRBV3-1/TRBV3-2 | CASSLRDSSYGYTF | TGTGCCAGCAGCCTTCGGGACAGCTCTTATGGCTACACCTTC
NA | TRBD2 | TRBJ2-1 | TRBV9 | CASSVDPSGRATSEQFF | TGTGCCAGCAGCGTAGATCCTAGCGGGAGGGCCACCAGTGAGCAGTTCTTC
few | NA | TRBJ1-2 | TRBV5-5 | CASRVQGSNYGYTF | TGTGCCAGCAGGGTGCAAGGGTCGAACTATGGCTACACCTTC
NA | NA | TRBJ1-3 | TRBV6-5 | CASSSLGQLRGTIYF | TGTGCCAGCAGTTCCTTAGGACAGCTGAGGGGCACCATATATTTT
NA | NA | TRBJ2-3 | TRBV11-3 | CASSLGVDATDTQYF | TGTGCCAGCAGCTTAGGGGTAGACGCTACAGATACGCAGTATTTT
NA | NA | TRBJ2-1 | TRBV5-1 | CASSSGGRYNEQFF | TGCGCCAGCAGCTCCGGCGGCAGATACAATGAGCAGTTCTTC
NA | NA | TRBJ1-2 | TRBV10-1 | CASSPLGRNYGYTF | TGCGCCAGCAGTCCACTGGGCAGAAACTATGGCTACACCTTC
NA | NA | TRBJ1-4 | TRBV7-2 | CASSSFQGRSEKLFF | TGTGCCAGCAGCTCATTCCAGGGGCGGAGCGAAAAACTGTTTTTT
few | NA | TRBJ1-1 | TRBV2 | CASSVETLAEAFF | TGTGCCAGCAGTGTTGAGACGCTAGCTGAAGCTTTCTTT
NA | NA | TRBJ2-7 | TRBV19 | CASSANDRSYEQYF | TGTGCCAGTAGTGCTAATGATAGGTCCTACGAGCAGTACTTC
NA | TRBD1 | TRBJ1-1 | TRBV7-9 | CASSFGTGDAQAFF | TGTGCCAGCAGCTTCGGGACAGGGGACGCACAAGCTTTCTTT
few | TRBD2 | TRBJ2-1 | TRBV6-5 | CASSLTGTSARTQFF | TGTGCCAGCAGTTTGACCGGGACTAGCGCGAGGACCCAGTTCTTC
NA | TRBD2 | TRBJ2-7 | TRBV2 | CASRAGTSGTHEQYF | TGTGCCAGCAGGGCTGGGACTAGCGGGACCCACGAGCAGTACTTC
once | NA | TRBJ2-1 | TRBV18 | CASSPLLGDEQFF | TGTGCCAGCTCGCCCTTACTAGGGGATGAGCAGTTCTTC
NA | NA | TRBJ1-6 | TRBV9 | CASSVARQPWNSPLHF | TGTGCCAGCAGCGTAGCAAGACAGCCTTGGAATTCACCCCTCCACTTT
NA | NA | TRBJ2-2 | TRBV19 | CASSIGSGSTGELFF | TGTGCCAGTAGTATAGGGTCGGGATCCACCGGGGAGCTGTTTTTT
once | NA | TRBJ1-1 | TRBV6-5 | CASPGQSEAFF | TGTGCCAGCCCTGGACAGTCTGAAGCTTTCTTT
NA | TRBD1 | TRBJ1-6 | TRBV19 | CASRDRDSPLHF | TGTGCCAGTAGGGACAGGGACTCACCCCTCCACTTT
NA | NA | TRBJ1-5 | TRBV28 | CASSLRAAYSNQPQHF | TGTGCCAGCAGTTTAAGGGCAGCTTATAGCAATCAGCCCCAGCATTTT
NA | TRBD1 | TRBJ1-5 | TRBV12-3/TRBV12-4 | CASSLGQNQPQHF | TGTGCCAGCAGTTTGGGACAGAATCAGCCCCAGCATTTT
NA | NA | TRBJ2-5 | TRBV6-2/TRBV6-3 | CASSSTGQETQYF | TGTGCCAGCAGCTCGACAGGACAAGAGACCCAGTACTTC
once | TRBD2 | TRBJ2-1 | TRBV5-1 | CASSLTSGGNNEQFF | TGCGCCAGCAGCTTGACTAGCGGGGGAAACAATGAGCAGTTCTTC